This T cell receptor beta chain was recovered during a study of response to subunit inactivated influenza vaccine. General study points: Seasonal influenza vaccination, on each occasion, was suggested by the authors to recruit few new T cells.

This clonotype was detected only once. The antigen is undetermined. V was shortened by 8 bases and J by 2 bases, with 13 bases between the two germline ends. The CDR3 has 15 amino acids. TCRdb re-called the RT-PCR reads with MiXCR, one entry per CDR3 protein. This sample yields 610,000 or so distinct CDR3 sequences, of which approximately 14% are seen a single time; 11% belongs to the top ten. This TCR came from a man aged 50 to 60 who received an inactivated influenza vaccine. This sequence joins TRBV12-3 or TRBV12-4 and TRBJ2-6; D tentatively reads TRBD1 or TRBD2 (6 bases each). The input for sequencing was PBMCs from blood, taken 11 to 12 days after vaccination. As DNA, the CDR3 is TGTGCCAGCGGTATCGGGGGCGCTGGGGCCAACGTCCTGACTTTC. This gives the protein CASGIGGAGANVLTF.